The clone carrying this T cell receptor (beta chain) was recorded once. What it binds is not known. The intended depth for sequencing was 1 in 200,000 to 1 in 1 million T cells. Here immunoSEQ multiplex PCR was the method, and the copy in TCRdb shows in-frame clones only, minus some. The data contain a few hundred thousand clones, roughly 70% of them singletons. This entry is derived from a study of cytotoxic CD8 clonotypes in ibrutinib-treated CLL. At the level of the study: Partial responders about 24, complete 2; around twelve progressed and roughly 15 stayed in remission by median roughly 73 months. General study results and limits: Sustained-remission and progressing patients were not sampled at matched times.

Trimming pared 5 bases from V and 3 bases from J, leaving 13 bases between. The CDR3 length is 14 residues. The germline V gene has CDR1 LNHDA and CDR2 SQIVND (reference sequence). This sequence was found in a human donor with chronic lymphocytic leukemia. V is TRBV19 and J is TRBJ1-2; D unclear. The specimen was PBMCs, collected after 24 months of ibrutinib treatment. CDR3 sequence: CASSASTGYYGYTF. The CDR3 region has the DNA TGTGCCAGTAGTGCGTCGACGGGGTACTATGGCTACACCTTC.